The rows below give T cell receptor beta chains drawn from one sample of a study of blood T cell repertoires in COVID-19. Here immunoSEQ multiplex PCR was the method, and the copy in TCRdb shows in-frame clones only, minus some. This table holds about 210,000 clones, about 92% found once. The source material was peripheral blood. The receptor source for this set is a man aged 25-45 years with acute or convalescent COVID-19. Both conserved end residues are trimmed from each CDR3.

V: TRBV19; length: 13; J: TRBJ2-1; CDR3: ASMVPGGGYNEQF
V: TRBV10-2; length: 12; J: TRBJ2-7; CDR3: ASSSGQSSYEQY
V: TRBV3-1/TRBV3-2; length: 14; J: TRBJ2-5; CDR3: ASRDGRRGATETQY
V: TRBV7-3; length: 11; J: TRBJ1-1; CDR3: ASSLNRGTEAF
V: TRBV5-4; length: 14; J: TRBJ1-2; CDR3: ASSHRTDPAIYGYT
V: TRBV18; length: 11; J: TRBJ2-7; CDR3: ASSPQGRGEQY
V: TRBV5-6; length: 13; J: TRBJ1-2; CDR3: ASSSPGESNYGYT
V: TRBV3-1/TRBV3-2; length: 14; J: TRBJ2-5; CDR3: ASSQDLQGIQETQY
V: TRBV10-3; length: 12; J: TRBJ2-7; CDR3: AIRPSTGSYEQY
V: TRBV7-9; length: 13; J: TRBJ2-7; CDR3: ASSHQGPFAGEQY
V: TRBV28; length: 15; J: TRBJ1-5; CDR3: AATETGGFRGNQPQH
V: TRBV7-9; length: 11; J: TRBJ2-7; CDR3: ASSLTTSHEQY
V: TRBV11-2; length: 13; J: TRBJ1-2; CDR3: ASSLDRGGDYGYT